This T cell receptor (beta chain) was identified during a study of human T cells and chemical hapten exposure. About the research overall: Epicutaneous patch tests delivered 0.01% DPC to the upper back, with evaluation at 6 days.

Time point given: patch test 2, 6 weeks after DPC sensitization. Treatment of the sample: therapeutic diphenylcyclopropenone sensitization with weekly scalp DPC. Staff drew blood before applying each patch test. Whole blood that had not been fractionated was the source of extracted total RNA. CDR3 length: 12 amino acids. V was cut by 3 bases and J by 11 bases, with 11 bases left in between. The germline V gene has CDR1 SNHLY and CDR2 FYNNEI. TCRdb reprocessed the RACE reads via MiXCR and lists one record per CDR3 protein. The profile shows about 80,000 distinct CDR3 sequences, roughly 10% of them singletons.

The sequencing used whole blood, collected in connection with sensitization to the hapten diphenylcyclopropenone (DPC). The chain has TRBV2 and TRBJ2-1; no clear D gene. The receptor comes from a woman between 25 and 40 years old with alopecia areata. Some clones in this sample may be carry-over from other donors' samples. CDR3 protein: CASSDDPYKQFF. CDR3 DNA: TGTGCCAGCAGTGATGACCCCTATAAGCAGTTCTTC.